This passage covers 8 T cell receptor beta chains from one sample sequenced in a study of Tregs in tolerant kidney transplant recipients. The nonmyeloablative bone marrow transplants came from related graft donors, with transient mixed chimerism. TCRdb's table, derived via immunoSEQ multiplex PCR, lists solely in-frame clones and lacks some. The sample has about 90,000 clones, 80% to 95% seen once; the top ten hold 1.5% to 2%. Here the sequenced sample was CD4+ T cells from blood (PBMCs), taken 12 months after the transplant. These receptor sequences come from a human patient who received a combined kidney and bone marrow transplant. T cells may partly derive from the graft donor.

The CDR3: CASSPAPGGSYEQYF. CDR3 DNA: TGTGCCAGCTCACCGGCCCCCGGAGGGTCCTACGAGCAGTACTTC. V is TRBV18 and J is TRBJ2-7, with D possibly matching TRBD2 (6 bases). V lost 3 bases, J lost 1 base, and 13 bases lay in between. Per germline, CDR1 KGHSH and CDR2 LQKENI. CDR3 length equals 15 residues.

The rearrangement uses TRBV6-5 and TRBJ2-7; 10 bases agree with TRBD2. V lost 5 bases to trimming and J lost 3 bases; unmatched junction nucleotides: 4. The CDR3 totals 14 residues. CDR1 MNHEY and CDR2 SVGAGI come from the germline V gene. The CDR3 here is CASSRTSGSYEQYF. CDR3 DNA: TGTGCCAGCAGTCGGACTAGCGGAAGCTACGAGCAGTACTTC.

This clone was seen a single time. This chain uses TRBV11-2 with TRBJ2-7; perhaps TRBD2 as D (7 bases). V was shortened by 5 bases and J by 0 bases, with 20 bases between the two germline ends. From germline, CDR1 is SGHAT and CDR2 FQNNGV. This CDR3 is built from 17 residues. The CDR3 DNA reads TGTGCCAGCAGCGCATGGGGGAGGGCAGGGGACTCCTACGAGCAGTACTTC. It translates to CASSAWGRAGDSYEQYF.

The chain is built from TRBV5-1 and TRBJ2-2, with a tentative D call TRBD1 (7 bases). The CDR3 spans 14 residues. Deletions cut 4 bases from V and 4 bases from J, with 11 bases between. Germline CDR1 SGHRS, CDR2 YFSETQ. The chain's CDR3 is CASSPGGSTGELFF. CDR3 coding DNA: TGCGCCAGCAGCCCAGGGGGGTCCACCGGGGAGCTGTTTTTT.

This clone was seen just once. The rearrangement uses TRBV7-3 and TRBJ2-6, with 8 bases that match TRBD1. The CDR3 is made up of 16 amino acids. Trimming removed 4 bases from V and 2 bases from J; junction bases left unmatched: 4. Per germline, CDR1 SGHTA and CDR2 FQGTGA. The CDR3 reads CASSYRGTAGANVLTF. DNA for the CDR3: TGTGCCAGCAGCTACAGGGGGACGGCTGGGGCCAACGTCCTGACTTTC.

The chain carries TRBV7-9 and TRBJ2-5; D gene unclear. Trimming pared 1 base from V and 2 bases from J, leaving 5 bases between. Germline V CDR1 and CDR2: SEHNR, FQNEAQ (reference sequence). The CDR3 consists of 13 residues. CDR3 region: CASSLGKQETQYF. CDR3 nucleotides: TGTGCCAGCAGCTTAGGTAAACAAGAGACCCAGTACTTC.

The chain carries TRBV18 and TRBJ2-3; D gene unclear. The CDR3 has 13 residues. Trimming removed 2 bases from V and 5 bases from J, with 8 bases in between. CDR1 and CDR2 (germline): KGHSH, LQKENI. The CDR3 reads CASSPIAVDTQYF. The CDR3 coding sequence is TGTGCCAGCTCACCAATCGCGGTAGATACGCAGTATTTT.

The J gene is TRBJ1-4, the V gene TRBV5-1; D possibly corresponds to TRBD1 (6 bases). The CDR3 spans 16 residues. The V end was cut by 4 bases, the J end by 3 bases, with 16 bases between. Germline V gene lookup returns CDR1 SGHRS and CDR2 YFSETQ. CDR3 nucleotide sequence: TGCGCCAGCAGCGCCACACAGGGCTCAGCTAATGAAAAACTGTTTTTT. The encoded protein is CASSATQGSANEKLFF.